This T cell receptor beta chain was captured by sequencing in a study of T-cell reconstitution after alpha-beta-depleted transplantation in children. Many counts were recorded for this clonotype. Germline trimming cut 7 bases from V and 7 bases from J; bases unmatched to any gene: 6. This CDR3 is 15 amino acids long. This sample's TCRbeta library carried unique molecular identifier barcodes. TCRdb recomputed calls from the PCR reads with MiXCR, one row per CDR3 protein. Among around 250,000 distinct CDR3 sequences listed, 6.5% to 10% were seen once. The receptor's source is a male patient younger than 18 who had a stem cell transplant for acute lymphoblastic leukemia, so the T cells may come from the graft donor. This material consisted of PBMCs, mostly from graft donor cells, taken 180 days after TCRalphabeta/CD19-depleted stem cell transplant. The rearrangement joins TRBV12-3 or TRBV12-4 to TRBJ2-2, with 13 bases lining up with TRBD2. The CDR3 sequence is CASKGLAGYGGELFF. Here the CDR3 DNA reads TGTGCCAGCAAGGGACTAGCGGGATACGGCGGGGAGCTGTTTTTT.